This T cell receptor beta chain was recorded in a study of blood T cell repertoires in COVID-19. The method was immunoSEQ multiplex PCR; TCRdb's version includes in-frame clones alone and lacks a portion of them. The table lists roughly 250,000 clones, about 70% of them singletons. The CDR3 runs 13 residues. Trimming removed 6 bases from V and 3 bases from J, with 11 bases in between. Germline V gives CDR1 SSHAT, CDR2 FNYEAQ (reference sequence). The origin of this receptor is a woman of 80 years or more with acute or convalescent COVID-19. The chain recombines TRBV7-7 with TRBJ2-5, with D perhaps matching TRBD1 (6 bases). The specimen sequenced was peripheral blood. This chain's CDR3 is CASRPRTEETQYF. For the CDR3, the DNA is TGTGCCAGCAGGCCCCGGACAGAAGAGACCCAGTACTTC. The complete variable domain, with remaining parts taken from reference TRBV7-7 and TRBJ2-5, reads GAGVSQSPRYKVTKRGQDVTLRCDPISSHATLYWYQQALGQGPEFLTYFNYEAQPDKSGLPSDRFSAERPEGSISTLTIQRTEQRDSAMYRCASRPRTEETQYFGPGTRLLVL.